What follows are 13 T cell receptor beta chains derived from one specimen sequenced in a study of cytomegalovirus exposure and HLA in healthy donors. The PCR was carried out with 60 Vbeta primers and 13 Jbeta primers. Repertoires were generated with immunoSEQ multiplex PCR, while TCRdb's copy carries only in-frame clones and drops some. The sample carries around 150,000 clones, around 80% recorded once. The material sequenced was PBMCs. The receptors originated from a man younger than 30 in good health and CMV-seropositive.

The chain links TRBV27 to TRBJ1-1; D remains unclear. V lost 6 bases, J lost 5 bases, and 16 bases lay in between. The CDR3 extends over 14 amino acids. Germline V gives CDR1 MNHEY, CDR2 SMNVEV (reference sequence). The CDR3 loop is CASSPGRPVTEAFF. DNA for the CDR3: TGTGCCAGCAGCCCAGGCAGGCCGGTGACTGAAGCTTTCTTT.

The chain has TRBV10-3 and TRBJ2-3; 11 positions agree with TRBD2. Germline V gene sequence: CDR1 ENHRY, CDR2 SYGVKD. This CDR3 has 17 residues. J gave up 4 bases and V 6 bases, and 12 bases lay outside the gene matches. The CDR3 spells CAISGLAGRGRADTQYF. The DNA for the CDR3 is TGTGCCATCAGCGGACTAGCGGGCCGTGGTAGGGCAGATACGCAGTATTTT.

The chain uses TRBV6-1 and TRBJ2-3; tentatively, D is TRBD2 (5 bases). V was shortened by 9 bases and J by 1 base, with 11 bases between the two germline ends. The CDR3 sequence is 13 residues long. The germline CDR1 and CDR2 sequences are MNHNS and SASEGT. The chain's CDR3 is CASWELGTDTQYF. The CDR3, as DNA: TGTGCCAGTTGGGAGTTGGGCACAGATACGCAGTATTTT.

V usage is TRBV6-1 and J usage is TRBJ2-5; maybe TRBD2 (6 bases). Between the trimmed V and J ends, which lost 4 bases and 2 bases, there was a span of 14 bases. CDR1 and CDR2 from the germline V gene are MNHNS and SASEGT. The CDR3 is made up of 15 amino acids. The DNA of the CDR3 is TGTGCCAGCAGTGTACAGGACGGGAGTCAAGAGACCCAGTACTTC. Its protein is CASSVQDGSQETQYF.

This chain joins TRBV19 and TRBJ2-4; the D gene is possibly TRBD1 (5 bases). The CDR3 runs 15 residues. V was cut by 1 base and J by 3 bases, with 10 bases left in between. From germline, CDR1 is LNHDA and CDR2 SQIVND (reference sequence). In nucleotides, the CDR3 is TGTGCCAGTAGTATAGTAGGGGTTGGCAAAAACATTCAGTACTTC. It translates to CASSIVGVGKNIQYF.

V gene TRBV6-6 combines with J gene TRBJ1-3; D is uncertain. The length of the CDR3 is 15 residues. V gave up 0 bases and J gave up 0 bases, with 6 bases separating them. CDR1 and CDR2 (germline): MNHNY, SVGAGI (reference sequence). CDR3 sequence (DNA): TGTGCCAGCAGTTACTCTTCTATCTCTGGAAACACCATATATTTT. Protein: CASSYSSISGNTIYF.

The chain uses TRBV14 and TRBJ2-7; D possibly corresponds to TRBD1 (5 bases). The length of the CDR3 is 13 residues. Germline CDR1 is SGHDN and CDR2 is FVKESK. V was pared by 5 bases and J by 1 base, with 9 bases between. The CDR3 DNA is TGTGCCAGCAGCGGGGCGGCGTCCTACGAGCAGTACTTC. Translated, it gives CASSGAASYEQYF.

This rearrangement joins TRBV23-1 to TRBJ1-5, with a weak D call TRBD1 (5 bases). TRBV23-1 is flagged as an ORF with uncertain function. The CDR3 runs to 13 residues. Trimming shortened V by 9 bases and J by 3 bases, and 12 bases separated the two germline ends. CDR3 sequence: CARNGQANQPQHF. The CDR3 DNA sequence: TGCGCCAGGAATGGACAAGCCAATCAGCCCCAGCATTTT.

V gene TRBV30 combines with J gene TRBJ1-3, with D possibly TRBD1 on 6 matching bases. V was shortened by 5 bases and J by 0 bases, with 11 bases between the two germline ends. This CDR3 is built from 14 residues. In germline, CDR1 is GTSNPN, CDR2 SVGIG (reference sequence). Here the CDR3 DNA reads TGTGCCTGGCAGGGGACCAACTCTGGAAACACCATATATTTT. This encodes CAWQGTNSGNTIYF.

V and J are TRBV5-6 and TRBJ2-7; 10 bases line up with TRBD1. The CDR3 loop spans 14 amino acids. The junction had 5 bases not matched to a gene; V was cut back by 4 bases and J by 4 bases. Germline CDR1 SGHDT, CDR2 YYEEEE. The CDR3 sequence is CASSAGQGMYEQYF. The CDR3 nucleotides read TGTGCCAGCAGCGCGGGACAGGGGATGTACGAGCAGTACTTC.

The chain carries TRBV7-6 and TRBJ1-1; no reliable D call. The V gene lost 2 bases and the J gene lost 6 bases, with 10 bases spanning the gap. Germline V gives CDR1 SGHVS, CDR2 FNYEAQ. The CDR3 runs 13 residues. CDR3 sequence (DNA): TGTGCCAGCAGCTTACGTATGAGGGCTGAAGCTTTCTTT. Translating it yields CASSLRMRAEAFF.

The chain carries TRBV2 and TRBJ2-5; 12 nucleotides match TRBD1. Germline V lookup: CDR1 SNHLY, CDR2 FYNNEI. The CDR3 is made up of 16 amino acids. Trimming at V came to 4 bases and at J to 5 bases, leaving 8 bases not matched to a gene. CDR3 nucleotides: TGTGCCAGCAGTGTAGGGACAGGGGGCATCCCGGAGACCCAGTACTTC. Protein: CASSVGTGGIPETQYF.

There are a few counts of this clone. The CDR3 sequence: CAISVGAGTGENYGYTF. The CDR3 DNA follows: TGTGCCATCAGTGTAGGGGCGGGGACAGGGGAAAACTATGGCTACACCTTC. The chain uses TRBV10-3 and TRBJ1-2, with 10 bases that match TRBD1. V trimming: 4 bases; J trimming: 2 bases; junction bases outside the gene matches: 10. CDR3 size: 17 residues. Germline CDR1 ENHRY, CDR2 SYGVKD.